This T cell receptor beta chain came from a study of regulatory dendritic cells for organ transplantation. Only in-frame clones appear in the TCRdb table, and some are missing; sequencing was by immunoSEQ multiplex PCR. The sample comprises 30,000 to 35,000 clones, 85% to 90% of which are singletons, and under 0.065% rests with the top ten. CDR1 SNHLY and CDR2 FYNNEI come from the germline V gene. This CDR3 is 14 amino acids long. Study-wide points: The most alloreactive TCR clonotypes were found in resting memory CD8+ cells. Regulatory dendritic cells appeared to expand memory CD8+ clones less than mature ones. The authors noted considerable between-person heterogeneity in alloreactive memory CD8+ cells.

A word on this clone: What it recognizes is unknown.

This receptor was identified in a human donor in good health. What was sequenced was naive CD4+ T cells from blood. Subset described: CD45RA+ naive T cells. The chain joins TRBV2 to TRBJ2-3; 14 bases map to TRBD2. The DNA of the CDR3 is TGTGCAGGTCGGGGACTAGCGGGGGTCCCCACGCAGTATTTT. As protein: CAGRGLAGVPTQYF.